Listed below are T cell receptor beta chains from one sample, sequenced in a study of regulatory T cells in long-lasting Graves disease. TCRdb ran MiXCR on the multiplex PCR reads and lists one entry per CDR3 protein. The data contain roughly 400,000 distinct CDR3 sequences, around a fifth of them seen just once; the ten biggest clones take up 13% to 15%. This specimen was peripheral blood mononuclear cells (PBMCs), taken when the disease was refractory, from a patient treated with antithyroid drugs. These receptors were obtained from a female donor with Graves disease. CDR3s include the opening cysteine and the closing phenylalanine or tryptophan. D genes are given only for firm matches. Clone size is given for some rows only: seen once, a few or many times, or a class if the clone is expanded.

CSVENSIYEQYF | TGCAGCGTTGAAAATTCGATCTACGAGCAGTACTTC | many | TRBV29-1 | NA | TRBJ2-7
CASSLRTGLSYGYTF | TGTGCCAGCAGTTTAAGGACAGGGTTGTCCTATGGCTACACCTTC | few | TRBV28 | TRBD1 | TRBJ1-2
CASSYSIGTAYEQYF | TGTGCCAGCAGTTACTCGATTGGGACAGCCTACGAGCAGTACTTC | NA | TRBV6-2/TRBV6-3 | TRBD1 | TRBJ2-7
CASSFEAGGPTEQYF | TGTGCCAGCAGCTTCGAAGCGGGAGGGCCCACCGAGCAGTACTTC | NA | TRBV7-3 | TRBD2 | TRBJ2-7
CASSLRRGTGTYEQYF | TGTGCCAGCAGTTTACGTCGAGGGACAGGGACCTACGAGCAGTACTTC | few | TRBV28 | TRBD1 | TRBJ2-7
CASSPYMTLQETQYF | TGCGCCAGCAGCCCCTACATGACACTGCAAGAGACCCAGTACTTC | few | TRBV4-1 | NA | TRBJ2-5
CASSAFEAAQETQYF | TGTGCCAGCAGTGCTTTTGAAGCGGCTCAAGAGACCCAGTACTTC | NA | TRBV7-9 | NA | TRBJ2-5
CSARGEREVYEQYF | TGCAGTGCTAGAGGAGAGCGGGAAGTCTACGAGCAGTACTTC | few | TRBV20-1 | TRBD2 | TRBJ2-7
CASSLALAGANVLTF | TGTGCCAGCAGCCTTGCCCTAGCTGGGGCCAACGTCCTGACTTTC | NA | TRBV6-1 | NA | TRBJ2-6
CASSQRPGQQQETQYF | TGTGCCAGCAGCCAACGCCCGGGACAGCAACAAGAGACCCAGTACTTC | few | TRBV3-1 | TRBD1 | TRBJ2-5
CSSRGLAGLTYEQYF | TGCAGTTCTAGGGGACTAGCGGGTCTAACCTACGAGCAGTACTTC | NA | TRBV20-1 | TRBD2 | TRBJ2-7
CASSYSDRGPGYTF | TGTGCCAGCAGTTACTCTGACAGGGGGCCTGGCTACACCTTC | many | TRBV6-5 | TRBD1 | TRBJ1-2
CASSIRGDTGELFF | TGTGCCAGTAGTATACGGGGTGACACCGGGGAGCTGTTTTTT | NA | TRBV19 | NA | TRBJ2-2
CASSLNRGLTEAFF | TGTGCCAGCAGTTTAAACAGGGGGCTCACTGAAGCTTTCTTT | NA | TRBV19 | TRBD1 | TRBJ1-1
CAISPQGPGNTIYF | TGTGCCATCAGCCCACAGGGGCCGGGAAACACCATATATTTT | NA | TRBV10-3 | TRBD1 | TRBJ1-3
CASSHRGLAGRLDEQFF | TGTGCCAGCAGCCACCGAGGACTAGCGGGAAGGTTAGATGAGCAGTTCTTC | once | TRBV7-2 | TRBD2 | TRBJ2-1
CASTGAGYSNQPQHF | TGTGCCAGTACGGGCGCAGGATATAGCAATCAGCCCCAGCATTTT | NA | TRBV19 | NA | TRBJ1-5
CASMGRAGSYNEQFF | TGTGCCAGCATGGGCCGAGCGGGATCCTACAATGAGCAGTTCTTC | NA | TRBV12-3/TRBV12-4 | TRBD2 | TRBJ2-1
CASSWGQGQNTEAFF | TGTGCCAGCAGCTGGGGACAGGGACAGAACACTGAAGCTTTCTTT | many | TRBV7-9 | TRBD1 | TRBJ1-1
CSASGVNTEAFF | TGCAGTGCTAGTGGCGTGAACACTGAAGCTTTCTTT | few | TRBV20-1 | NA | TRBJ1-1
CASSGSAGGRSYNEQFF | TGTGCCAGCAGCGGTAGCGCGGGAGGACGCTCCTACAATGAGCAGTTCTTC | NA | TRBV7-9 | TRBD2 | TRBJ2-1
CASSPFDSKVRKKETQYF | TGTGCCAGCAGTCCGTTCGACAGCAAGGTTAGGAAGAAAGAGACCCAGTACTTC | many | TRBV28 | NA | TRBJ2-5
CASSAGMNTEAFF | TGTGCCAGCAGTGCAGGTATGAACACTGAAGCTTTCTTT | few | TRBV2 | NA | TRBJ1-1
CASKDRDNLGQETQYF | TGTGCCAGCAAAGACCGGGACAACCTTGGGCAAGAGACCCAGTACTTC | many | TRBV7-9 | NA | TRBJ2-5
CASSVDGRSNQPQHF | TGTGCCAGCAGCGTAGACGGGAGAAGCAATCAGCCCCAGCATTTT | NA | TRBV12-3/TRBV12-4 | NA | TRBJ1-5
CASRGPPLDNEQFF | TGTGCCAGCAGGGGACCTCCGCTCGACAATGAGCAGTTCTTC | NA | TRBV28 | NA | TRBJ2-1
CASKWASGTNEKLFF | TGTGCCAGCAAGTGGGCCTCAGGAACTAATGAAAAACTGTTTTTT | many | TRBV2 | NA | TRBJ1-4
CSAREKQVGHEQYF | TGCAGTGCTAGAGAAAAACAGGTGGGACACGAGCAGTACTTC | few | TRBV20-1 | NA | TRBJ2-7
CASSLDLGSDIQYF | TGTGCCAGCAGCTTAGATTTGGGGAGTGACATTCAGTACTTC | few | TRBV11-2 | NA | TRBJ2-4
CSARRDGAQETQYF | TGCAGTGCTAGGAGGGACGGAGCACAAGAGACCCAGTACTTC | few | TRBV20-1 | NA | TRBJ2-5
CASSESRDGNEKLFF | TGTGCCAGCAGTGAATCCCGGGACGGGAATGAAAAACTGTTTTTT | many | TRBV6-1 | NA | TRBJ1-4
CASSEGLGVGALNTEAFF | TGTGCCAGCAGTGAAGGGCTTGGGGTTGGGGCATTGAACACTGAAGCTTTCTTT | many | TRBV2 | NA | TRBJ1-1
CASSSPELAKNIQYF | TGTGCCAGCAGTTCGCCCGAGCTAGCCAAAAACATTCAGTACTTC | NA | TRBV28 | NA | TRBJ2-4
CASSEGGSGANVLTF | TGTGCCAGCAGTGAGGGGGGCTCTGGGGCCAACGTCCTGACTTTC | many | TRBV2 | NA | TRBJ2-6
CASSLNPETEAFF | TGTGCCAGCAGTTTAAACCCGGAGACTGAAGCTTTCTTT | many | TRBV28 | NA | TRBJ1-1
CASSNYGTSGKETQYF | TGTGCCAGTAGCAACTATGGGACTAGCGGCAAAGAGACCCAGTACTTC | few | TRBV19 | TRBD2 | TRBJ2-5
CASSELDGSSGNTIYF | TGTGCCAGCAGTGAATTGGACGGAAGCTCTGGAAACACCATATATTTT | many | TRBV6-1 | NA | TRBJ1-3
CASSLEGIVYEQYF | TGTGCCAGCAGCTTAGAGGGGATCGTCTACGAGCAGTACTTC | many | TRBV11-2 | NA | TRBJ2-7
CASSLRPSLVEQYF | TGTGCCAGCAGTTTAAGGCCGTCCCTCGTAGAGCAGTACTTC | many | TRBV28 | NA | TRBJ2-7
CASSGGSTYEQYF | TGTGCCAGCAGCGGCGGGAGCACCTACGAGCAGTACTTC | few | TRBV9 | TRBD2 | TRBJ2-7
CASSPDSGSYNEQFF | TGTGCCAGCAGTCCTGACTCAGGCTCCTACAATGAGCAGTTCTTC | few | TRBV12-3/TRBV12-4 | NA | TRBJ2-1
CSANQDSGPYEQYF | TGCAGTGCTAATCAGGACAGCGGCCCCTACGAGCAGTACTTC | NA | TRBV20-1 | NA | TRBJ2-7
CASSTPGPKAYEQYF | TGTGCCAGCAGCACCCCCGGCCCTAAAGCCTACGAGCAGTACTTC | many | TRBV11-2 | NA | TRBJ2-7
CSARSWTGRSYEQYF | TGCAGTGCTAGATCTTGGACAGGGAGGTCCTACGAGCAGTACTTC | many | TRBV20-1 | TRBD1 | TRBJ2-7
CSAHLISNYGYTF | TGCAGTGCTCACCTGATTTCTAACTATGGCTACACCTTC | few | TRBV20-1 | NA | TRBJ1-2
CASSRGRGASSTEAFF | TGTGCCAGCAGTCGCGGGAGGGGGGCGTCGAGCACTGAAGCTTTCTTT | many | TRBV27 | NA | TRBJ1-1
CATSDTTTPYEQYF | TGTGCCACCTCTGACACCACGACCCCCTACGAGCAGTACTTC | many | TRBV2 | NA | TRBJ2-7
CASSLVGRNGNTEAFF | TGTGCCAGCAGTTTAGTTGGGCGGAACGGAAACACTGAAGCTTTCTTT | many | TRBV12-3/TRBV12-4 | NA | TRBJ1-1
CASSAGTELHEQYF | TGTGCCAGCAGCGCCGGGACGGAGTTACACGAGCAGTACTTC | NA | TRBV9 | NA | TRBJ2-7
CASSRNYGYTF | TGTGCCAGTAGTAGAAACTATGGCTACACCTTC | few | TRBV19 | NA | TRBJ1-2
CASSPPGEAKNIQYF | TGTGCCAGCAGTCCCCCCGGGGAAGCCAAAAACATTCAGTACTTC | many | TRBV28 | NA | TRBJ2-4
CASSQEGTGAYEQYF | TGCGCCAGCAGCCAAGAAGGGACGGGCGCCTACGAGCAGTACTTC | many | TRBV3-1 | NA | TRBJ2-7
CSARPQTSTPTQYF | TGCAGTGCTAGGCCTCAGACTAGTACCCCGACCCAGTACTTC | NA | TRBV20-1 | NA | TRBJ2-5
CASSLSAGNTEAFF | TGTGCCAGCAGTTTATCAGCAGGAAACACTGAAGCTTTCTTT | many | TRBV27 | NA | TRBJ1-1
CASSFGRDRSYEQYF | TGCGCCAGCAGCTTTGGACGGGACAGGTCCTACGAGCAGTACTTC | few | TRBV5-1 | TRBD1 | TRBJ2-7